These T cell receptor beta chains were read from a single sample in a study of radiotherapy plus CTLA-4 blockade in lung cancer. The method was immunoSEQ multiplex PCR; TCRdb's version includes in-frame clones alone and lacks a portion of them. The sample yields about 49,000 clones, around 77% seen once. The specimen comprised peripheral blood, sampled from a patient treated with radiotherapy plus ipilimumab. These TCRs come from a human donor with non-small cell lung cancer who had stable disease on radiotherapy plus ipilimumab. Each CDR3 is given with its conserved first and last residue. Size is omitted from some rows. Given values are once, few, many or a class for expanded clones.

CDR3 protein,clone size,J gene,V gene
CASSVDRGQSSYGYTF,-,TRBJ1-2,TRBV27
CSVTFTLSGNTIYF,-,TRBJ1-3,TRBV29-1
CASSSLARSRGKQYF,-,TRBJ2-7,TRBV5-1
CASSLTTQGYEKLFF,-,TRBJ1-4,TRBV5-6
CASSPSNRGWSNQPQHF,few,TRBJ1-5,TRBV7-2
CASSQDGGGDGNTIYF,-,TRBJ1-3,TRBV4-3
CSATSSYNEQFF,-,TRBJ2-1,TRBV29-1
CASSILRTGSFNEQFF,many,TRBJ2-1,TRBV7-9
CASSLSLAGGLEQYF,-,TRBJ2-7,TRBV4-1
CASSLSQGDTGELFF,-,TRBJ2-2,TRBV7-2
CASSGREEYGYTF,-,TRBJ1-2,TRBV2
CASSSRLGSGGGNTEAFF,-,TRBJ1-1,TRBV4-1
CASSPGSRYGEAFF,-,TRBJ1-1,TRBV7-9
CASSRSNSNQPQHF,once,TRBJ1-5,TRBV18
CASSLDPGGTNTIYF,-,TRBJ1-3,TRBV5-1
CASNLAGVGNEQFF,-,TRBJ2-1,TRBV27
CASSTREKLFF,-,TRBJ1-4,TRBV19
CSVWDPGANTIYF,-,TRBJ1-3,TRBV29-1
CAISVTGEGGYTF,-,TRBJ1-2,TRBV10-3
CASSSGISNQPQHF,-,TRBJ1-5,TRBV18
CASSVSRGPQPQHF,-,TRBJ1-5,TRBV4-1
CASRRTEGNEQFF,-,TRBJ2-1,TRBV6-5
CASSPSSGEGPQHF,-,TRBJ1-5,TRBV18
CASSTRQGARAEAFF,-,TRBJ1-1,TRBV9
CASSATGYSGNTIYF,once,TRBJ1-3,TRBV9
CASSLGRVPNEKLFF,-,TRBJ1-4,TRBV7-2
CASSLGPANEQFF,-,TRBJ2-1,TRBV7-6
CASSQTRGANEQFF,once,TRBJ2-1,TRBV14
CASTRLATNEKLFF,-,TRBJ1-4,TRBV9
CASSYSPFNEKLFF,once,TRBJ1-4,TRBV6-5
CASSVGLALYNEQFF,-,TRBJ2-1,TRBV7-9
CASTHSNTGELFF,-,TRBJ2-2,TRBV6-5
CAWSAGDSIQPQHF,few,TRBJ1-5,TRBV30
CASSLSAGEETQYF,-,TRBJ2-5,TRBV5-4
CASSVREQAITDTQYF,-,TRBJ2-3,TRBV9